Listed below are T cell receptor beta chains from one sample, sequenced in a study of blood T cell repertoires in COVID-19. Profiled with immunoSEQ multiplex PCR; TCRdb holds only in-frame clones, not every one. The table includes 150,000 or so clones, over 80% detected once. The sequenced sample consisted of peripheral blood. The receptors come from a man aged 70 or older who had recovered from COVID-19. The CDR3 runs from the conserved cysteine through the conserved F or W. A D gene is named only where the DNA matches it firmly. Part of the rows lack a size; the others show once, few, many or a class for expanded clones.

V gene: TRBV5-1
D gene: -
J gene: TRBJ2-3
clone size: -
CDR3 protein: CASSLGLGTDTQYF
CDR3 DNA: TGCGCCAGCAGCTTGGGACTAGGAACAGATACGCAGTATTTT

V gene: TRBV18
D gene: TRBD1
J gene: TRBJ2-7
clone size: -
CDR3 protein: CASSGDRGRTYEQYF
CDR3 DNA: TGTGCCAGCTCCGGTGACAGGGGGAGAACCTACGAGCAGTACTTC

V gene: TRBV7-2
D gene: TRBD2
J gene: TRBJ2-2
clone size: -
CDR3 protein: CASSWTSGNTGELFF
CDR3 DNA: TGTGCCAGCAGCTGGACTAGCGGGAACACCGGGGAGCTGTTTTTT

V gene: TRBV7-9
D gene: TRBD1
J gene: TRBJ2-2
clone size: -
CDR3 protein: CASSPPGTANTGELFF
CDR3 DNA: TGTGCCAGCAGCCCACCCGGGACAGCGAACACCGGGGAGCTGTTTTTT

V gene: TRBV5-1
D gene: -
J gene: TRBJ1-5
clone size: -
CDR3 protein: CASSSGGERNQPQHF
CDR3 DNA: TGCGCCAGCAGCTCCGGGGGGGAGCGCAATCAGCCCCAGCATTTT

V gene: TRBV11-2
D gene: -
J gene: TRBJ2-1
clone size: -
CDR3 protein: CASSLGLDNEQFF
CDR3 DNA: TGTGCCAGCAGCTTAGGACTAGACAATGAGCAGTTCTTC

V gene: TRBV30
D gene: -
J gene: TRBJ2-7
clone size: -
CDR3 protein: CAWSVGQGYEQYF
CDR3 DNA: TGTGCCTGGAGTGTAGGGCAGGGCTACGAGCAGTACTTC

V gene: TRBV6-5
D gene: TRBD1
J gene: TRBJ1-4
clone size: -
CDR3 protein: CASSYSTGVGEKLFF
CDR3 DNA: TGTGCCAGCAGTTACTCTACAGGGGTAGGGGAAAAACTGTTTTTT

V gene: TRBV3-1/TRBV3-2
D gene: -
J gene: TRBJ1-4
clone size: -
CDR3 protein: CASSPEWDTTNEKLFF
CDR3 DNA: TGTGCCAGCAGCCCAGAGTGGGACACAACTAATGAAAAACTGTTTTTT

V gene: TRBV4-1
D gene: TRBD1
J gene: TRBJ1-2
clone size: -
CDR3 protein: CASSQPGQPYGYTF
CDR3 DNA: TGCGCCAGCAGCCAGCCGGGACAGCCTTATGGCTACACCTTC

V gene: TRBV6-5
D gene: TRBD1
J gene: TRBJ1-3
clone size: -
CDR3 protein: CASSRQGSGNTIYF
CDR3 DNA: TGTGCCAGCAGTCGACAGGGCTCTGGAAACACCATATATTTT

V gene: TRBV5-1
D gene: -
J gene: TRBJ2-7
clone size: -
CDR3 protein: CASSLAAGASYEQYF
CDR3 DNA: TGCGCCAGCAGCTTGGCGGCGGGCGCCTCCTACGAGCAGTACTTC

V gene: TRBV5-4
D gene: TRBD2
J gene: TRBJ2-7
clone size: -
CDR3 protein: CASSLARGSNSYEQYF
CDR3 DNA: TGTGCCAGCAGCTTGGCCCGCGGGAGTAATTCCTACGAGCAGTACTTC

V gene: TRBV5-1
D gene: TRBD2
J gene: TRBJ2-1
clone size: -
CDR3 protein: CASGLAGYNEQFF
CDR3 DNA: TGCGCCAGCGGGTTAGCGGGGTACAATGAGCAGTTCTTC

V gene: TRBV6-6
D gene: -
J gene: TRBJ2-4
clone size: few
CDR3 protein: CASSYQGPAKNIQYF
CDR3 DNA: TGTGCCAGCAGTTACCAGGGGCCGGCCAAAAACATTCAGTACTTC

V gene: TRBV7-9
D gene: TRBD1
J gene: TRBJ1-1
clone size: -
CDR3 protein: CASSPRQGINTEAFF
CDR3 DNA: TGTGCCAGCAGCCCCCGACAGGGCATCAACACTGAAGCTTTCTTT

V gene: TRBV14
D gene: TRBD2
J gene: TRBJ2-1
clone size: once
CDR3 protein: CASSQGLLAGVANEQFF
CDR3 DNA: TGTGCCAGCAGCCAAGGCCTACTAGCGGGAGTAGCGAATGAGCAGTTCTTC

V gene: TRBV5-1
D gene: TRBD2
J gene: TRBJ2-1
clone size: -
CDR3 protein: CASSWTGTTMYNEQFF
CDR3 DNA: TGCGCCAGCAGCTGGACCGGGACTACCATGTACAATGAGCAGTTCTTC

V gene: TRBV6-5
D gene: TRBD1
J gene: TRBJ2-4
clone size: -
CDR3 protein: CASLRGQGDIQYF
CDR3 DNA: TGTGCCAGCCTAAGGGGACAGGGGGACATTCAGTACTTC

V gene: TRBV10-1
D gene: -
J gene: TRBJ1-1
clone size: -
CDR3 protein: CANTRRNTEAFF
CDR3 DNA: TGCGCCAACACACGAAGAAACACTGAAGCTTTCTTT

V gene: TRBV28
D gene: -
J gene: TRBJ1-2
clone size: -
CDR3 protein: CASSSIESYGYTF
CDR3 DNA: TGTGCCAGCAGTTCGATCGAGTCCTATGGCTACACCTTC

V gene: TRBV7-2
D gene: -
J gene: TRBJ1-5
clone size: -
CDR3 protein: CASSLSGFQPQHF
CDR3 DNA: TGTGCCAGCAGCTTAAGCGGGTTTCAGCCCCAGCATTTT

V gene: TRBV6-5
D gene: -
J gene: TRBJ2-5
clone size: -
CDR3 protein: CASSYRQGGETQYF
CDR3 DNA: TGTGCCAGCAGTTACAGGCAGGGCGGAGAGACCCAGTACTTC

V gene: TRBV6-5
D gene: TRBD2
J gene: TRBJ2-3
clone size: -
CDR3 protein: CASRYSGTPTDTQYF
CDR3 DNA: TGTGCCAGCAGATATAGCGGGACCCCCACAGATACGCAGTATTTT

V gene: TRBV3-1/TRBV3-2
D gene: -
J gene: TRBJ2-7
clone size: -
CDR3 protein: CASSQGETYEQYF
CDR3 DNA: TGTGCCAGCAGCCAAGGGGAGACCTACGAGCAGTACTTC

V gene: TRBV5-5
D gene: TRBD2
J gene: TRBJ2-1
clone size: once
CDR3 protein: CASSPAGVGHNEQFF
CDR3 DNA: TGTGCCAGCAGCCCAGCGGGAGTTGGCCACAATGAGCAGTTCTTC